This TCR beta chain was identified during a study of neoadjuvant anti-PD-1 for oral cavity cancer. Study-wide background: Patients without progression got a fourth dose around day 43.

Regarding this clone: Its cognate antigen is unknown.

CDR3 size: 14 residues. Trimming shortened V by 3 bases and J by 9 bases, and 15 bases separated the two germline ends. CDR1 and CDR2 (germline): MNHEY, SMNVEV (reference sequence). Broader study findings: Treg/Th17 ratio rose with pretreatment blood and fell with post-treatment tumor TCRbeta clonality.

Most PBMC samples had roughly 0.5 ug input DNA in six replicates. The table came from immunoSEQ multiplex PCR; TCRdb's copy has only in-frame clones and leaves some out. The sample holds more than 15,000 clones, roughly 62% seen once. These newly diagnosed stage II-IVA oral cavity squamous cell carcinoma patients had no prior systemic or radiation treatment. This TCR derives from a person between 35 and 79 years old with oral cavity squamous cell carcinoma. This chain links TRBV27 with TRBJ1-5; D remains unclear. The sample in question was PBMCs, obtained before nivolumab (anti-PD-1) treatment. CDR3 sequence: CASSLIGPKGPQHF. The CDR3 nucleotides read TGTGCCAGCAGTTTGATTGGTCCCAAAGGGCCCCAGCATTTT.